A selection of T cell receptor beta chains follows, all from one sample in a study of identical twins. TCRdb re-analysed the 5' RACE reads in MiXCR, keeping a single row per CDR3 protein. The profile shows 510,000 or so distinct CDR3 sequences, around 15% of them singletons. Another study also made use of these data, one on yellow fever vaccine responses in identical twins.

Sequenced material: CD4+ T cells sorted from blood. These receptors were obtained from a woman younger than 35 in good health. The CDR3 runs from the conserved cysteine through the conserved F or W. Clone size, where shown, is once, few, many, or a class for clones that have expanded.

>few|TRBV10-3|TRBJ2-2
CAISEYAGGPAGELFF
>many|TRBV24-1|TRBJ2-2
CATSDPPGQGSNTGELFF
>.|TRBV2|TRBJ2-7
CASKVTGNPYEQYF
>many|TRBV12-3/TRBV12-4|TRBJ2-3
CASSRTANSDTQYF
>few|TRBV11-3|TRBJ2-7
CASSFGVPAYEQYF
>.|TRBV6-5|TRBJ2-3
CASSSSWGQRTDTQYF
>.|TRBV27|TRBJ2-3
CASSWGQASTDTQYF
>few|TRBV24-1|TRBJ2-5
CATSDPNLAEETQYF
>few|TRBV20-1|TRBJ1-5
CSASRAGEPQHF
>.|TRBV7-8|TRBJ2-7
CASSFTTYEQYF
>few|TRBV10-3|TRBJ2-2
CAITDVVTNTGELFF
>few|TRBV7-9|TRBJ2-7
CASSLGLWDEQYF
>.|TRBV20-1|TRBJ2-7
CSALVTGSYEQYF
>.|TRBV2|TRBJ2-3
CASSLQGRGTTDTQYF
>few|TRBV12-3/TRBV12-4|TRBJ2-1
CASSLRLLDSYNEQFF
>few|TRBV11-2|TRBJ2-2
CASSLDRLTGELFF
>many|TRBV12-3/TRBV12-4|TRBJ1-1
CASSLGQGVTEAFF
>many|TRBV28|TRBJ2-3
CASSFVPGGGADTQYF
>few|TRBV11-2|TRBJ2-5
CASSNLFPKETQYF
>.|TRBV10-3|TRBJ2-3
CAICAGSIDTQYF
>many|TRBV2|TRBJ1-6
CASRYRGESSPLHF
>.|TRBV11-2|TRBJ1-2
CASSGGPTREYGYTF
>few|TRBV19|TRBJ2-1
CASSVSGGVYNEQFF
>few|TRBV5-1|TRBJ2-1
CASSPDRELGEQFF
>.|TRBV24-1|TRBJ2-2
CATSDLPGLAGHTGELFF
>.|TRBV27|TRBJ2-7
CASKPDRITYEQYF
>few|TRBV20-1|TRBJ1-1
CSARDWETTVSGIRRAFF
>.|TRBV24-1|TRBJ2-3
CATSDYGSTDTQYF
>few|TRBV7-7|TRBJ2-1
CASSQTSGRYNEQFF
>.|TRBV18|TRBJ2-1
CASSRRRGLNEQFF
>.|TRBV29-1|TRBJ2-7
CSVHIAGGVGEQYF
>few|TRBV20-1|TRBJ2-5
CSARDSKRIQETQYF